This T cell receptor (beta chain) was retrieved from a study of identifying expanded T cells in peripheral blood. Study results and limitations: Over two and four weeks, about 16 and 19 clones changed, versus approximately 1.2 between replicates. Clone count variance between roughly 2-week samples rose with total template count.

This clone was counted only a few times. Its specificity is not known. The CDR3 is made up of 14 amino acids. Germline lookup yields CDR1 GTSNPN and CDR2 SVGIG (reference sequence). Trimming removed 0 bases at V and 2 bases at J, with 10 bases between. Healthy donors had no documented immune events, such as infections, while sampled. The protocol was immunoSEQ multiplex PCR, while the TCRdb copy is restricted to in-frame clones and leaves out a portion. The repertoire holds some 93,000 clones, with over 75% as singletons. This sequence was found in a person between 18 and 75 years old in good health. Sequenced input: blood. V usage is TRBV30 and J usage is TRBJ1-2; D not certain. The CDR3 nucleotides are TGTGCCTGGAGTGTTTTATTAGGGAACTATGGCTACACCTTC. This sequence encodes CAWSVLLGNYGYTF.